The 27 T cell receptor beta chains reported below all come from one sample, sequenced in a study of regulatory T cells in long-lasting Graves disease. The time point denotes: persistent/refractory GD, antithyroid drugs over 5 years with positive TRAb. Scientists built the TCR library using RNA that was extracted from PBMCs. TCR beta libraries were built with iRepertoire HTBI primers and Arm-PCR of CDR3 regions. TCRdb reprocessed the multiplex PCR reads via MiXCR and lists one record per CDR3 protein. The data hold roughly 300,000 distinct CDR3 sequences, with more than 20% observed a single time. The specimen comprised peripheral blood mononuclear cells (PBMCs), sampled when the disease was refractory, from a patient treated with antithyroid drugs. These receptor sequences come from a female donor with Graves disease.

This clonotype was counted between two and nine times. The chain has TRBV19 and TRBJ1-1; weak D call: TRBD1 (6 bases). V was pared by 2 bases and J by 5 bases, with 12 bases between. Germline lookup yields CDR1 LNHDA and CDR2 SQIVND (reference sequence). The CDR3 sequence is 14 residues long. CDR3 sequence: CASSIQGLGTEAFF. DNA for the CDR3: TGTGCCAGTAGTATACAGGGGTTGGGAACTGAAGCTTTCTTT.

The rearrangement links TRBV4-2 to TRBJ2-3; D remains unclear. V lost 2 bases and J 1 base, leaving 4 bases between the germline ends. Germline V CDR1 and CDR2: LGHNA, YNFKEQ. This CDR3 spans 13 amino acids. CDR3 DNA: TGTGCCAGCAGCCAACAGGGCACAGATACGCAGTATTTT. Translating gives CASSQQGTDTQYF.

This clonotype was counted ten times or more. The CDR3 nucleotides are TGTGCCACCCAGGGTCTTAATCAGCCCCAGCATTTT. The encoded protein is CATQGLNQPQHF. The chain recombines TRBV28 with TRBJ1-5, with D tentatively TRBD1 (5 bases). CDR1 is MDHEN and CDR2 is SYDVKM in the germline V gene. This CDR3 spans 12 amino acids. V lost 10 bases, J lost 4 bases, and 11 bases lay in between.

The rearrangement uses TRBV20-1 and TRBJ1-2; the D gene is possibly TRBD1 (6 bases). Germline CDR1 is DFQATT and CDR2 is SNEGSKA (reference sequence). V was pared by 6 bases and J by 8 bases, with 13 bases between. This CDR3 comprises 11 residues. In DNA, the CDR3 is TGCAGTGCGGGCAGGGGACACGGCTACACCTTC. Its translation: CSAGRGHGYTF.

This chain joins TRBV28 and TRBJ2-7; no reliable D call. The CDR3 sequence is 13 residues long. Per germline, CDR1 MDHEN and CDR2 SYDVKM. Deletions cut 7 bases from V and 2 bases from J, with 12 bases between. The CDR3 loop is CASTKELPYEQYF. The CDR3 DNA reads TGTGCCAGCACGAAAGAACTGCCCTACGAGCAGTACTTC.

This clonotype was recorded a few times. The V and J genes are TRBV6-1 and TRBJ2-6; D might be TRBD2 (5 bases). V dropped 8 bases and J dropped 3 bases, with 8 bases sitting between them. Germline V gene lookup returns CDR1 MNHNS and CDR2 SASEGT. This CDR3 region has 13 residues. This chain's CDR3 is CASRGYGANVLTF. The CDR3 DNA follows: TGTGCCAGCCGGGGATATGGGGCCAACGTCCTGACTTTC.

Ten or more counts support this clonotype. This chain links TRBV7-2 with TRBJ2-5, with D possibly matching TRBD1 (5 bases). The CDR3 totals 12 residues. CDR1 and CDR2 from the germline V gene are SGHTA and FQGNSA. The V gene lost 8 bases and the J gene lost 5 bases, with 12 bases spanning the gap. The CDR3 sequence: CASGRDVETQYF. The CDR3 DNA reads TGTGCCAGCGGCAGGGATGTGGAGACCCAGTACTTC. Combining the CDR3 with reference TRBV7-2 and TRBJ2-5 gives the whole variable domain GAGVSQSPSNKVTEKGKDVELRCDPISGHTALYWYRQSLGQGLEFLIYFQGNSAPDKSGLPSDRFSAERTGGSVSTLTIQRTQQEDSAVYLCASGRDVETQYFGPGTRLLVL.

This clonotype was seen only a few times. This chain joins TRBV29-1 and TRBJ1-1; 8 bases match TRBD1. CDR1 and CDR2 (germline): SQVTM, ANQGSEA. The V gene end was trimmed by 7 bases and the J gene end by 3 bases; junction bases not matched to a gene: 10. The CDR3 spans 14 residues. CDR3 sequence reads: CSAPSGTGYTEAFF. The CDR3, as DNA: TGCAGCGCCCCCTCCGGGACAGGCTACACTGAAGCTTTCTTT.

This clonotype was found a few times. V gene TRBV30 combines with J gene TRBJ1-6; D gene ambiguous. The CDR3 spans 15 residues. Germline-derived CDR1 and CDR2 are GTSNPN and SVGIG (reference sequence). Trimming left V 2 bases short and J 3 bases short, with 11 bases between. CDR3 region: CAWSRRTVYNSPLHF. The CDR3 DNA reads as TGTGCCTGGAGTAGACGGACCGTCTATAATTCACCCCTCCACTTT. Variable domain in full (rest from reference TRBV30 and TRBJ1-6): SQTIHQWPATLVQPVGSPLSLECTVEGTSNPNLYWYRQAAGRGLQLLFYSVGIGQISSEVPQNLSASRPQDRQFILSSKKLLLSDSGFYLCAWSRRTVYNSPLHFGNGTRLTVT.

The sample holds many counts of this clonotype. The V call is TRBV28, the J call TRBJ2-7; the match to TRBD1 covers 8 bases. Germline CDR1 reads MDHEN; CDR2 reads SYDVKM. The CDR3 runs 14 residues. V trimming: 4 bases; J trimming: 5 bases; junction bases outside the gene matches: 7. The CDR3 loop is CASSSWTGRHEQYF. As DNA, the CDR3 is TGTGCCAGCAGTTCATGGACAGGGAGGCACGAGCAGTACTTC.

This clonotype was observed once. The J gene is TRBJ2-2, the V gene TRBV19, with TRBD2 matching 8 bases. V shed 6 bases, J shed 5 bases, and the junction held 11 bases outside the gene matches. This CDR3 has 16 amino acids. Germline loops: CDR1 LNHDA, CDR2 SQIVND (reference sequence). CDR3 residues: CASSLTSGAGTGELFF. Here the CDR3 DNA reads TGTGCCAGTAGCCTAACTAGCGGAGCGGGGACCGGGGAGCTGTTTTTT.

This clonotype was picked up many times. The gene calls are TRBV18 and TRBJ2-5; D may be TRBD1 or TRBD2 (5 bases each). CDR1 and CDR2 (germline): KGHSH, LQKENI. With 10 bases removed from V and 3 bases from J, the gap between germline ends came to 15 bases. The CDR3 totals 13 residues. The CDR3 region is CATTKGRKETQYF. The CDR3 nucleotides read TGTGCCACCACAAAGGGACGGAAAGAGACCCAGTACTTC.

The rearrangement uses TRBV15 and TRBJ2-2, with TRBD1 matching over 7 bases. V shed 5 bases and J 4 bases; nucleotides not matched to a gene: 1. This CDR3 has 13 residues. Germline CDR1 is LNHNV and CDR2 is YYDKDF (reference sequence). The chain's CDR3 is CATSGTATGELFF. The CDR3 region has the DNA TGTGCCACCAGCGGGACAGCCACCGGGGAGCTGTTTTTT.

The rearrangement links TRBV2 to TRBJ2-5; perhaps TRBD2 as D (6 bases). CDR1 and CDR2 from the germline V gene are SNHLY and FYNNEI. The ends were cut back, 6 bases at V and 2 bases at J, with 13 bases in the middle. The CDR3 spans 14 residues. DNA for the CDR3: TGTGCCAGCAGGGTGGGACTCGAACAAGAGACCCAGTACTTC. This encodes CASRVGLEQETQYF.

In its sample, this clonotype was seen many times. In DNA form, the CDR3 reads TGTGCCACCGGGGACATCGGACAGTCCGGCAATGAGCAGTTCTTC. It specifies CATGDIGQSGNEQFF. This chain links TRBV24-1 with TRBJ2-1; possibly TRBD1 for D (6 bases). The CDR3 runs 15 residues. Germline CDR1 is KGHDR and CDR2 is SFDVKD. Trimming pared 9 bases from V and 6 bases from J, leaving 20 bases between.

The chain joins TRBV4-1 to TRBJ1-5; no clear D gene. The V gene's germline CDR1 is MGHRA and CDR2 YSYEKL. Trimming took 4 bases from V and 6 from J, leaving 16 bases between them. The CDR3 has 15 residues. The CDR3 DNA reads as TGCGCCAGCAGCCCAGAAGGGAGATGGGGTCAGCCCCAGCATTTT. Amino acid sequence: CASSPEGRWGQPQHF.

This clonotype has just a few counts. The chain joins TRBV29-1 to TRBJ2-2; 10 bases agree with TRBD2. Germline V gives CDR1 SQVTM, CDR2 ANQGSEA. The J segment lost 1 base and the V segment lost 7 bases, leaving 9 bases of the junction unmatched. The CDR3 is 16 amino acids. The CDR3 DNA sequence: TGCAGCGCGGGGCCCGGACTAGCGGTGAACACCGGGGAGCTGTTTTTT. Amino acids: CSAGPGLAVNTGELFF.

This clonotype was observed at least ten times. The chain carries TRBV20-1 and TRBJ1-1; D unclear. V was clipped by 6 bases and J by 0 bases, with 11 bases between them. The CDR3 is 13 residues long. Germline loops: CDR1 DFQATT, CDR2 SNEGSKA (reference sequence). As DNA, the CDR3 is TGCAGTGCCACGACTGACTTGAACACTGAAGCTTTCTTT. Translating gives CSATTDLNTEAFF.

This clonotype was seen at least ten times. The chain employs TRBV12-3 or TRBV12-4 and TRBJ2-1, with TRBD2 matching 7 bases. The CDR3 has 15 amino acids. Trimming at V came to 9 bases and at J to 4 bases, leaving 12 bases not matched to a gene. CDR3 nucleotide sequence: TGTGCCAGTAAAGACTCGGGAGGACCATACAATGAGCAGTTCTTC. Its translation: CASKDSGGPYNEQFF.

The CDR3 DNA is TGCAGTGCTAACCGAAACAATGAGCAGTTCTTC. This encodes CSANRNNEQFF. This chain joins TRBV20-1 and TRBJ2-1, with D uncertain. The V gene's germline CDR1 is DFQATT and CDR2 SNEGSKA (reference sequence). The CDR3 is made up of 11 amino acids. Trimming stripped 4 bases from V and 5 bases from J, with 6 bases between.

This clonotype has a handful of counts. The CDR3 reads CATSRALILHSNQPQHF. CDR3 nucleotide sequence: TGTGCCACCAGCAGAGCATTAATCCTCCATAGCAATCAGCCCCAGCATTTT. The V call is TRBV15, the J call TRBJ1-5; D gene ambiguous. Trimming shortened V by 1 base and J by 0 bases, and 13 bases separated the two germline ends. Germline assignment: CDR1 LNHNV and CDR2 YYDKDF (reference sequence). This CDR3 is 17 amino acids long.

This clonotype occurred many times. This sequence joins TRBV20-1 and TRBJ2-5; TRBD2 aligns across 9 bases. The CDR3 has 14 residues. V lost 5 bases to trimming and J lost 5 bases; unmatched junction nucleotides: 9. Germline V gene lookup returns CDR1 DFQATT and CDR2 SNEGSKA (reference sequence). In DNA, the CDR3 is TGCAGTGCTGTCCCGGGACTAGCTGTCGAGACCCAGTACTTC. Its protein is CSAVPGLAVETQYF.

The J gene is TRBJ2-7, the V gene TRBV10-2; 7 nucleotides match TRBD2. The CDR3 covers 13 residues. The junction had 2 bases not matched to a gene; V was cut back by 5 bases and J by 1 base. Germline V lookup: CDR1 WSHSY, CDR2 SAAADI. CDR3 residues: CASSKAGSYEQYF. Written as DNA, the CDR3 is TGCGCCAGCAGTAAAGCGGGATCCTACGAGCAGTACTTC.

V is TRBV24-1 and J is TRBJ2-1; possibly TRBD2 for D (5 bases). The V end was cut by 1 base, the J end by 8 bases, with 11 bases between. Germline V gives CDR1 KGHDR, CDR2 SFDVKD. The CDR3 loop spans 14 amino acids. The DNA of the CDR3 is TGTGCCACCAGTGATTTTGAGGGAGTCGATGAGCAGTTCTTC. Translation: CATSDFEGVDEQFF.

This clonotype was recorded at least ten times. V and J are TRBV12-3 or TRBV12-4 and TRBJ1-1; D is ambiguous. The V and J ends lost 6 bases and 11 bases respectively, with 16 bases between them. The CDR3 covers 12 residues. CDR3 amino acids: CASSLFGLQAFF. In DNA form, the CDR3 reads TGTGCCAGCAGCTTATTCGGACTTCAGGCTTTCTTT.

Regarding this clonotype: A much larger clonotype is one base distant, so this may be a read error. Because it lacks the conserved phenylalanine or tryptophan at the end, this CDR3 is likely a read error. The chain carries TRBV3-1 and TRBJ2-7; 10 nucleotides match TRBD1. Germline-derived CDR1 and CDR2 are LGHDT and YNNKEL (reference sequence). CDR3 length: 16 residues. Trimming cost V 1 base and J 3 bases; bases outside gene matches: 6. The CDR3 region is CASSQGSGTGDYEQYS. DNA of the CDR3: TGTGCCAGCAGCCAAGGCTCCGGGACAGGGGACTACGAGCAGTACTCC.

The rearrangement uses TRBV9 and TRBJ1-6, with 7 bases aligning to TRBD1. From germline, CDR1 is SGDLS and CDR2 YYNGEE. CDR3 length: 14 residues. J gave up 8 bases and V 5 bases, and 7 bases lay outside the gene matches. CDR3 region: CASRGGTEDSPLHF. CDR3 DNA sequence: TGTGCCAGCAGAGGGGGGACAGAAGATTCACCCCTCCACTTT.